Listed here are 18 T cell receptor beta chains from one sample, sequenced in a study of blood T cell repertoires in COVID-19 (dated by TCRdb to the early 2020s). Libraries were built with the immunoSEQ multiplex PCR assay. Sourced from immuneACCESS, this table was stored by TCRdb with only in-frame sequences that have V and J called. A share of the clones is absent; for the studies checked, an unresolved V gene accounts for under half, and the remainder has no known explanation. The sample profile shows around 140,000 clones; over 65% of them were found once. In total, the top ten clones hold approximately 15% of the sample. The sequencing sample was made of peripheral blood. The receptors were sampled from a man aged 45-65 years with acute or convalescent COVID-19.

This chain uses TRBV5-8 with TRBJ1-1; D might be TRBD1 (5 bases). Germline V gene lookup returns CDR1 SGHTS and CDR2 YDEGEE. V was shortened by 2 bases and J by 4 bases, with 12 bases between the two germline ends. The CDR3 has 14 amino acids. The CDR3 protein is CASSLRVGGTEAFF. CDR3 sequence (DNA): TGTGCCAGCAGCTTACGCGTGGGGGGCACTGAAGCTTTCTTT. Complete variable domain (other parts from reference TRBV5-8 and TRBJ1-1): EAGVTQSPTHLIKTRGQQATLRCSPISGHTSVYWYQQALGLGLQFLLWYDEGEERNRGNFPPRFSGRQFPNYSSELNVNALELEDSALYLCASSLRVGGTEAFFGQGTRLTVV.

This clone has only a few counts. The gene calls are TRBV18 and TRBJ1-1; D is uncertain. Germline V gene data show CDR1 as KGHSH and CDR2 as LQKENI. The ends were cut back, 3 bases at V and 7 bases at J, with 12 bases in the middle. The CDR3 is 13 residues long. CDR3 DNA sequence: TGTGCCAGCTCACCTCTCAATGAGGTTGAAGCTTTCTTT. Translated: CASSPLNEVEAFF.

The V call is TRBV28, the J call TRBJ2-3; D is ambiguous. CDR1 MDHEN and CDR2 SYDVKM come from the germline V gene. The CDR3 is 14 residues long. Deletions cut 4 bases from V and 5 bases from J, with 13 bases between. This chain's CDR3 is CASSYPGPQDTQYF. In DNA, the CDR3 is TGTGCCAGCAGTTACCCGGGTCCGCAAGATACGCAGTATTTT.

The rearrangement joins TRBV9 to TRBJ2-1, with TRBD2 matching 9 bases. This CDR3 region has 16 residues. Germline loops: CDR1 SGDLS, CDR2 YYNGEE. V was clipped by 1 base and J by 7 bases; unmatched bases: 9. Here the CDR3 reads CASSVSGGGARNEQFF. The DNA for the CDR3 is TGTGCCAGCAGCGTAAGTGGCGGGGGGGCGAGGAATGAGCAGTTCTTC.

The V gene is TRBV30, the J gene TRBJ1-3; D unresolved. CDR3 length equals 15 residues. The germline gives CDR1 GTSNPN, CDR2 SVGIG (reference sequence). V shed 1 base and J shed 10 bases, with 20 bases lying between them. CDR3 loop: CAWSAAVRGIGTIYF. The CDR3 DNA reads as TGTGCCTGGAGTGCCGCAGTCAGAGGGATTGGGACCATATATTTT.

This chain uses TRBV7-7 with TRBJ1-2; D not resolved. The length of the CDR3 is 13 residues. Germline CDR1 SSHAT, CDR2 FNYEAQ (reference sequence). Trimming removed 2 bases at V and 4 bases at J, with 8 bases between. The CDR3 protein is CASSLSPPYGYTF. CDR3 DNA: TGTGCCAGCAGCTTAAGCCCCCCCTATGGCTACACCTTC.

The sample holds a few counts of this clone. The genes are TRBV15 and TRBJ1-2, with 8 bases that match TRBD1. The V and J ends lost 5 bases and 11 bases, in that order; junction bases with no gene match: 19. Germline V CDR1 and CDR2: LNHNV, YYDKDF (reference sequence). There are 16 residues in the CDR3. CDR3 loop: CATSQGAGGEVRRYTF. CDR3 bases: TGTGCCACCAGCCAGGGGGCAGGGGGCGAGGTACGGCGGTACACCTTC.

The CDR3 DNA reads as TGCGCCAGCAGTGAGAGGGTACGGGGGGGCTACACCTTC. This sequence encodes CASSERVRGGYTF. The chain employs TRBV10-2 and TRBJ1-2; possible D gene TRBD1, 5 bases. Trimming took off 2 bases at V and 8 bases at J, with 12 bases between the two ends. The CDR3 contains 13 residues. Germline V gene lookup returns CDR1 WSHSY and CDR2 SAAADI.

In this sample, this clone turned up a few times. This rearrangement joins TRBV6-6 to TRBJ2-2; TRBD1 agrees at 11 bases. Trimming at V came to 5 bases and at J to 6 bases, leaving 14 bases not matched to a gene. Germline V lookup: CDR1 MNHNY, CDR2 SVGAGI (reference sequence). CDR3 length: 18 amino acids. CDR3 amino acids: CASSPRDRGSVSAGELFF. CDR3 DNA: TGTGCCAGCAGTCCGCGGGACAGGGGGTCAGTGTCGGCCGGGGAGCTGTTTTTT.

The chain has TRBV5-1 and TRBJ2-5; D remains unclear. There are 14 residues in the CDR3. V dropped 4 bases and J dropped 5 bases, with 15 bases sitting between them. Looked up from germline, CDR1 is SGHRS and CDR2 is YFSETQ. CDR3 sequence: CASSGQPNAETQYF. CDR3 nucleotides: TGCGCCAGCAGCGGGCAACCTAACGCGGAGACCCAGTACTTC.

The chain joins TRBV24-1 to TRBJ1-2, with 9 nucleotides matching TRBD1. The CDR3 consists of 16 residues. With 4 bases clipped from V and 1 base from J, the junction kept 6 bases outside the gene matches. Germline V gene data show CDR1 as KGHDR and CDR2 as SFDVKD. The CDR3 bases are TGTGCCACCAGTGACGCGGGACAGGGTTTTAACTATGGCTACACCTTC. It specifies CATSDAGQGFNYGYTF.

The CDR3 DNA reads TGTGCCAGCAGCTACCGGACTAGCGGGGGGACCTCCCAGTACTTC. Translated: CASSYRTSGGTSQYF. The chain has TRBV5-4 and TRBJ2-5; 14 bases are shared with TRBD2. The CDR3 has 15 residues. The V gene's germline CDR1 is SGHNT and CDR2 YYREEE (reference sequence). Trimming cost V 3 bases and J 9 bases; bases outside gene matches: 7.

A few counts support this clone. This sequence joins TRBV2 and TRBJ2-2; 8 positions agree with TRBD1. The CDR3 loop spans 16 amino acids. The J segment lost 2 bases and the V segment lost 4 bases, leaving 6 bases of the junction unmatched. Germline V gives CDR1 SNHLY, CDR2 FYNNEI. CDR3 residues: CASSVGRGRNTGELFF. CDR3 coding DNA: TGTGCCAGCAGTGTGGGCAGGGGGCGAAACACCGGGGAGCTGTTTTTT.

The rearrangement links TRBV30 to TRBJ2-2; D is unclear. The CDR3 is 16 amino acids. Trimming cost V 8 bases and J 0 bases, with 19 bases left between them. CDR1 is GTSNPN, CDR2 SVGIG, per germline (reference sequence). In DNA form, the CDR3 reads TGTGCCACCTTGCGAAATTCTATAACGAACACCGGGGAGCTGTTTTTT. This encodes CATLRNSITNTGELFF.

The gene calls are TRBV30 and TRBJ1-6; TRBD1 is a possible D gene (6 bases). V was cut by 5 bases and J by 9 bases, with 14 bases left in between. The length of the CDR3 is 13 residues. Germline V lookup: CDR1 GTSNPN, CDR2 SVGIG (reference sequence). DNA of the CDR3: TGTGCCTGGGCGCTAATACAGGGTTCACCCCTCCACTTT. It encodes CAWALIQGSPLHF.

This clone has just a few counts. The chain links TRBV5-4 to TRBJ1-2; tentative D call: TRBD1 (6 bases). This CDR3 comprises 13 residues. Trimming removed 4 bases at V and 8 bases at J, with 15 bases between. Germline V CDR1 and CDR2: SGHNT, YYREEE (reference sequence). Written as DNA, the CDR3 is TGTGCCAGCAGCCTTCAGGGGCCAGGCGGCTACACCTTC. Translation gives CASSLQGPGGYTF.

The J gene is TRBJ2-1, the V gene TRBV5-6, with 12 positions matching TRBD2. V was pared by 4 bases and J by 0 bases, with 2 bases of the junction left unmatched. The length of the CDR3 is 16 residues. Germline CDR1 is SGHDT and CDR2 is YYEEEE. CDR3 protein: CASSPLAGGSYNEQFF. CDR3 coding DNA: TGTGCCAGCAGCCCACTAGCGGGGGGCTCCTACAATGAGCAGTTCTTC.

This clone was observed a single time. The rearrangement uses TRBV4-2 and TRBJ2-7, with 9 nucleotides matching TRBD1. The CDR3 runs 16 residues. After removal of 0 bases from V and 3 bases from J, the junction contained 6 bases not matched to a gene. Germline-derived CDR1 and CDR2 are LGHNA and YNFKEQ. The chain's CDR3 is CASSQDPLGQGYEQYF. CDR3 nucleotides: TGTGCCAGCAGCCAAGATCCCCTGGGACAGGGCTACGAGCAGTACTTC.